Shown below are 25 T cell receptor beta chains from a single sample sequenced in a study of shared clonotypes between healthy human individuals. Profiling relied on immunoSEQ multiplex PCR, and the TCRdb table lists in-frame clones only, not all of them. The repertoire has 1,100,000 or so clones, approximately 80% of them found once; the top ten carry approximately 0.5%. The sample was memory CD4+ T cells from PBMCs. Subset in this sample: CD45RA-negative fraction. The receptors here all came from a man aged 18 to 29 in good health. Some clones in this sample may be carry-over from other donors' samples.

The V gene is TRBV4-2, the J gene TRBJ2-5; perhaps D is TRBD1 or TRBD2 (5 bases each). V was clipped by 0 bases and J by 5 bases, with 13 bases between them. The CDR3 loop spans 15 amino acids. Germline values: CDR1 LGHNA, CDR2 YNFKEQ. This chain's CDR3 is CASSQESGGWETQYF. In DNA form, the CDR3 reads TGTGCCAGCAGCCAAGAGAGTGGGGGTTGGGAGACCCAGTACTTC.

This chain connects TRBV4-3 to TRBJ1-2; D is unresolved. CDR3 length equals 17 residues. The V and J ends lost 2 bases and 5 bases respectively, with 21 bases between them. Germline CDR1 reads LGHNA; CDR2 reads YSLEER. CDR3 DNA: TGCGCCAGCAGCCAACCCGGAAGCGAGCGCACGGGGTATGGCTACACCTTC. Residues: CASSQPGSERTGYGYTF.

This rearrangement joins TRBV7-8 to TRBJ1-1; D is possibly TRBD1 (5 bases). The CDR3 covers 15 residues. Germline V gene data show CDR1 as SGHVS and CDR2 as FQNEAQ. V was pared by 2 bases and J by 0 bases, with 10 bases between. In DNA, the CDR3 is TGTGCCAGCAGCTTATTTACAGGAGTGAACACTGAAGCTTTCTTT. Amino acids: CASSLFTGVNTEAFF.

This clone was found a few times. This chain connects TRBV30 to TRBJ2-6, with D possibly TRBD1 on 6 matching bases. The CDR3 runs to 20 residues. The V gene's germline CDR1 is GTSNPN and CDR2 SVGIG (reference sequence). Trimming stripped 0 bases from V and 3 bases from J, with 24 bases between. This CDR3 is CAWSVGTHNPQSLGANVLTF. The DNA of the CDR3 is TGTGCCTGGAGTGTCGGGACACATAACCCCCAATCTCTTGGGGCCAACGTCCTGACTTTC.

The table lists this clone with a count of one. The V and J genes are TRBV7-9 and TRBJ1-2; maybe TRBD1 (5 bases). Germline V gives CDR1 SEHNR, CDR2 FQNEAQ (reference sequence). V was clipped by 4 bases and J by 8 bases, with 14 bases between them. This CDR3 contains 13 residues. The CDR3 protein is CASSSPQVSGYTF. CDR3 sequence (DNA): TGTGCCAGCAGCTCCCCACAGGTGTCAGGCTACACCTTC.

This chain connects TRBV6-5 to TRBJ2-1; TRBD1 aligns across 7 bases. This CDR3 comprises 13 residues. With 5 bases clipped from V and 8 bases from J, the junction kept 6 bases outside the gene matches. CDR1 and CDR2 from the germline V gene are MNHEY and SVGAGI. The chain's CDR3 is CASSGNRGYEQFF. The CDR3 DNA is TGTGCCAGCAGTGGGAACAGGGGCTATGAGCAGTTCTTC.

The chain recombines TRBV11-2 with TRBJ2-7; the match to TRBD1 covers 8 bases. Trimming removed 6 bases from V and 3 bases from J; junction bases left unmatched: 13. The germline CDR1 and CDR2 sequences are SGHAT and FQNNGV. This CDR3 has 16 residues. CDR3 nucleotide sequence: TGTGCCAGCAGTTCCTCACGCGGACAGGGTTACTACGAGCAGTACTTC. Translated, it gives CASSSSRGQGYYEQYF.

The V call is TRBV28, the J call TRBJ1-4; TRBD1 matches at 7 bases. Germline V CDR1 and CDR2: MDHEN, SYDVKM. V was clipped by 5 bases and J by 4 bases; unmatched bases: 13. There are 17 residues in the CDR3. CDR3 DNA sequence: TGTGCCAGCAGTCAACCGGGGACAGCCGAGGGTAATGAAAAACTGTTTTTT. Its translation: CASSQPGTAEGNEKLFF.

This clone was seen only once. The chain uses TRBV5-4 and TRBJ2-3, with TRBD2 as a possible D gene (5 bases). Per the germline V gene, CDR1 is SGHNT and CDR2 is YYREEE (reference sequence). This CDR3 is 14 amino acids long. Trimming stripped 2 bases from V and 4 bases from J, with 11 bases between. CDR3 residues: CASSLSGSADTQYF. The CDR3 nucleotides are TGTGCCAGCAGCTTAAGTGGGAGTGCAGATACGCAGTATTTT. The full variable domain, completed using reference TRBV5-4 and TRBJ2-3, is ETGVTQSPTHLIKTRGQQVTLRCSSQSGHNTVSWYQQALGQGPQFIFQYYREEENGRGNFPPRFSGLQFPNYSSELNVNALELDDSALYLCASSLSGSADTQYFGPGTRLTVL.

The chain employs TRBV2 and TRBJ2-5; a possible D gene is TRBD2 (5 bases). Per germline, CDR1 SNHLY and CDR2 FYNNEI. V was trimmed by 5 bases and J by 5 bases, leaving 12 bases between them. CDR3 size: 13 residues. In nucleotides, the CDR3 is TGTGCCAGCAGTAAGGAGAGAGGGGAGACCCAGTACTTC. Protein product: CASSKERGETQYF.

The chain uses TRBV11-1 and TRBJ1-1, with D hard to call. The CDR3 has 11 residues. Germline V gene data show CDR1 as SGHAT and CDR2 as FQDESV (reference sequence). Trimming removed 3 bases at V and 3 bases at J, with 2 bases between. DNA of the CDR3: TGTGCCAGCAGCTTTGACACTGAAGCTTTCTTT. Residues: CASSFDTEAFF. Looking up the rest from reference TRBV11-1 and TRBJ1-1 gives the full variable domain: EAEVAQSPRYKITEKSQAVAFWCDPISGHATLYWYRQILGQGPELLVQFQDESVVDDSQLPKDRFSAERLKGVDSTLKIQPAELGDSAMYLCASSFDTEAFFGQGTRLTVV.

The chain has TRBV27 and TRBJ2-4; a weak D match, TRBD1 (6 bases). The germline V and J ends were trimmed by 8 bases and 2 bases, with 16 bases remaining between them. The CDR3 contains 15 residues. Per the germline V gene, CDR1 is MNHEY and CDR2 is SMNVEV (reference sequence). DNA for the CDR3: TGTGCCAGCCGAACTCGGACAGAAACCAAAAACATTCAGTACTTC. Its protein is CASRTRTETKNIQYF.

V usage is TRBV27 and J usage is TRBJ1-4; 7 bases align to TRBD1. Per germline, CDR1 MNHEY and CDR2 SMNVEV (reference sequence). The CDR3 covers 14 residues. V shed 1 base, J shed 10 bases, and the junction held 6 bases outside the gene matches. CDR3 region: CASSLWTGPGKLFF. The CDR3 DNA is TGTGCCAGCAGTTTATGGACAGGCCCTGGAAAACTGTTTTTT.

The DNA for the CDR3 is TGCGCCAGCAGCTCGCAGGTGGTCTATGGCTACACCTTC. Its protein product is CASSSQVVYGYTF. The gene calls are TRBV5-1 and TRBJ1-2; D is unresolved. This CDR3 has 13 amino acids. Germline CDR1 reads SGHRS; CDR2 reads YFSETQ. V lost 3 bases and J lost 4, with 10 bases in between. The variable domain in full, completed from reference TRBV5-1 and TRBJ1-2, reads KAGVTQTPRYLIKTRGQQVTLSCSPISGHRSVSWYQQTPGQGLQFLFEYFSETQRNKGNFPGRFSGRQFSNSRSEMNVSTLELGDSALYLCASSSQVVYGYTFGSGTRLTVV.

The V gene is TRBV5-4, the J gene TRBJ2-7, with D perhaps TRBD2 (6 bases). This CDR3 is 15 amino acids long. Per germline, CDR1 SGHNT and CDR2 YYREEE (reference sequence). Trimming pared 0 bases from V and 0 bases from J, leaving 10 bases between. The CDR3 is CASSLGLANSYEQYF. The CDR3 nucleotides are TGTGCCAGCAGCTTGGGGCTAGCGAACTCCTACGAGCAGTACTTC. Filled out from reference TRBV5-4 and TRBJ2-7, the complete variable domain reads ETGVTQSPTHLIKTRGQQVTLRCSSQSGHNTVSWYQQALGQGPQFIFQYYREEENGRGNFPPRFSGLQFPNYSSELNVNALELDDSALYLCASSLGLANSYEQYFGPGTRLTVT.

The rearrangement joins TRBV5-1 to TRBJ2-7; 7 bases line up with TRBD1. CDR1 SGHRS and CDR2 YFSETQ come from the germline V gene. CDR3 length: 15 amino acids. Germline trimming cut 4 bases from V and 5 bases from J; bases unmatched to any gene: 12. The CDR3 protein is CASSALEGGENEQYF. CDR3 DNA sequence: TGCGCCAGCAGCGCCTTAGAAGGGGGCGAGAACGAGCAGTACTTC.

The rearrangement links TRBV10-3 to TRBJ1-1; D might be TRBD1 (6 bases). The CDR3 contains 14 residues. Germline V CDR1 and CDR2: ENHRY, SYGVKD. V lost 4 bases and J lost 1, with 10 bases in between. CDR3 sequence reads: CAISAPDRNTEAFF. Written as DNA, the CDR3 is TGTGCCATCAGTGCGCCGGACAGGAACACTGAAGCTTTCTTT.

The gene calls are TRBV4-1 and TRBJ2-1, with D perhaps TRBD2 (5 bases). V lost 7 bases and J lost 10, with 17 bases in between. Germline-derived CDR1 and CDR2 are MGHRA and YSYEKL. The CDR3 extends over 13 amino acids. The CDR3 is CASTRGLSREQFF. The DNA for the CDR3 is TGCGCCAGCACACGAGGACTGTCGAGGGAGCAGTTCTTC.

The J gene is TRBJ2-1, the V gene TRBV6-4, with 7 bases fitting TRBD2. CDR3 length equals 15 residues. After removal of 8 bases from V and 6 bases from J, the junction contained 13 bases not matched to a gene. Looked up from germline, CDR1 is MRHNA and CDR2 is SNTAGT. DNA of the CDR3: TGTGCCAGCGCGGTAATGGCGGGAGAATCCAATGAGCAGTTCTTC. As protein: CASAVMAGESNEQFF.

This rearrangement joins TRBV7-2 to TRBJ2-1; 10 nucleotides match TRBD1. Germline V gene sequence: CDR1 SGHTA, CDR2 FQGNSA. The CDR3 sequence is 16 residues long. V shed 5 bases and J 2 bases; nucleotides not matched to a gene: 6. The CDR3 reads CASSRWTGGTYNEQFF. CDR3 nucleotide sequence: TGTGCCAGCAGCCGATGGACAGGGGGGACCTACAATGAGCAGTTCTTC. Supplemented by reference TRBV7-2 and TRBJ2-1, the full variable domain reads GAGVSQSPSNKVTEKGKDVELRCDPISGHTALYWYRQSLGQGLEFLIYFQGNSAPDKSGLPSDRFSAERTGGSVSTLTIQRTQQEDSAVYLCASSRWTGGTYNEQFFGPGTRLTVL.

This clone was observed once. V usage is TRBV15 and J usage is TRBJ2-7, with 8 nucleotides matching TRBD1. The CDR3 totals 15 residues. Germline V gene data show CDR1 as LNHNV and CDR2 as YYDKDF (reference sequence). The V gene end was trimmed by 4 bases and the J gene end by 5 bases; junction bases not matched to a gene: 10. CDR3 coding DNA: TGTGCCACCAGCAACCCCAGGGGGCGAAAGGACGAGCAGTACTTC. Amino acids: CATSNPRGRKDEQYF.

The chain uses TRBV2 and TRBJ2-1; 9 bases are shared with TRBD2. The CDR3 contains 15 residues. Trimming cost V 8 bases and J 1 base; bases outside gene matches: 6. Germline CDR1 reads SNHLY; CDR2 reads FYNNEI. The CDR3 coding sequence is TGTGCCAGCGCAGGACTAGCGTCTTCCTACAATGAGCAGTTCTTC. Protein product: CASAGLASSYNEQFF.

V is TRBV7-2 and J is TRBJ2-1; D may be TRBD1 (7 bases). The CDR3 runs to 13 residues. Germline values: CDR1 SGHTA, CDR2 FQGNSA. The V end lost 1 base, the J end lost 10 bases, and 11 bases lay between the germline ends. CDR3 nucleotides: TGTGCCAGCAGCTTAGAGGGGGGACAGGAGCAGTTCTTC. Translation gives CASSLEGGQEQFF.

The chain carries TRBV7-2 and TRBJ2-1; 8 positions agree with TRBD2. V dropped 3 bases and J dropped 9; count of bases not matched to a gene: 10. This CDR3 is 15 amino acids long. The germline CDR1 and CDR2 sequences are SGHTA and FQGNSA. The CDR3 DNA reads TGTGCCAGCAGCTTCAAGCTAGCGGGTCAGAGTGAGCAGTTCTTC. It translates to CASSFKLAGQSEQFF.

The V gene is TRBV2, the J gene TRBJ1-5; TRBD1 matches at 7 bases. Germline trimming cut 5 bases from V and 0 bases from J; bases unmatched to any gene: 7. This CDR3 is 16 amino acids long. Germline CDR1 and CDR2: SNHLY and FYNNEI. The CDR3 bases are TGTGCCAGCAGTACAGACAGGGCCGATAGCAATCAGCCCCAGCATTTT. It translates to CASSTDRADSNQPQHF.